The next 22 T cell receptor beta chains were all read from a single sample in a study of cytomegalovirus exposure and HLA in healthy donors. 13 Jbeta primers and 60 Vbeta primers were used for the PCR. Produced via immunoSEQ multiplex PCR; TCRdb's table is partial and in-frame only. The sample lists 150,000 to 200,000 clones, 86% occurring once. The sequencing sample was made of PBMCs. The receptors come from a young woman in good health and CMV-seronegative.

This clone was recorded only once. The chain employs TRBV30 and TRBJ2-7, with TRBD2 matching 10 bases. V trimming: 5 bases; J trimming: 4 bases; junction bases outside the gene matches: 8. This CDR3 is 14 amino acids long. From germline, CDR1 is GTSNPN and CDR2 SVGIG (reference sequence). The CDR3, as DNA: TGTGCCTGGGGGCAGAGCGGGGGGGCGTACGAGCAGTACTTC. It codes for CAWGQSGGAYEQYF.

This clone was picked up a small number of times. The V and J genes are TRBV6-5 and TRBJ1-5, with D possibly matching TRBD1 (5 bases). Trimming took off 5 bases at V and 2 bases at J, with 13 bases between the two ends. Germline lookup yields CDR1 MNHEY and CDR2 SVGAGI. This CDR3 has 15 amino acids. CDR3 residues: CASSPGQGGNQPQHF. CDR3 DNA: TGTGCCAGCAGTCCAGGACAAGGGGGCAATCAGCCCCAGCATTTT.

J is TRBJ1-1 and V is TRBV28, with a weak D call TRBD1 (6 bases). V was pared by 5 bases and J by 3 bases, with 16 bases between. CDR3 length: 15 amino acids. Germline lookup yields CDR1 MDHEN and CDR2 SYDVKM. CDR3: CASSLTQGGDTEAFF. The CDR3 DNA reads as TGTGCCAGCAGTCTTACACAGGGCGGTGACACTGAAGCTTTCTTT.

This chain connects TRBV7-8 to TRBJ2-7; TRBD1 aligns across 9 bases. The CDR3 covers 14 residues. V lost 7 bases, J lost 5 bases, and 9 bases stayed unmatched. In germline, CDR1 is SGHVS, CDR2 FQNEAQ. The CDR3 DNA follows: TGTGCCAGCACCATACGGGACAGGGACCACGAGCAGTACTTC. It specifies CASTIRDRDHEQYF.

The chain combines TRBV2 with TRBJ2-6; a possible D gene is TRBD1 (6 bases). V gave up 8 bases and J gave up 2 bases, with 13 bases separating them. The germline V gene encodes CDR1 SNHLY and CDR2 FYNNEI. The CDR3 loop spans 15 amino acids. The chain's CDR3 is CASEGRGPGANVLTF. The DNA for the CDR3 is TGTGCCAGCGAGGGCAGGGGCCCTGGGGCCAACGTCCTGACTTTC.

J is TRBJ1-4 and V is TRBV7-9; TRBD1 matches 7 bases. The V gene's germline CDR1 is SEHNR and CDR2 FQNEAQ (reference sequence). This CDR3 is 15 amino acids long. V trimming: 5 bases; J trimming: 0 bases; junction bases outside the gene matches: 3. The CDR3 protein is CASSDRVATNEKLFF. CDR3 in DNA: TGTGCCAGCAGCGACAGGGTTGCAACTAATGAAAAACTGTTTTTT.

The rearrangement links TRBV28 to TRBJ2-7; TRBD2 agrees at 11 bases. This CDR3 spans 14 amino acids. Losses at the gene ends were 6 bases for V and 4 bases for J; bases not matched to a gene: 5. CDR1 MDHEN and CDR2 SYDVKM come from the germline V gene. The chain's CDR3 is CASRLAGVSYEQYF. In DNA, the CDR3 is TGTGCCAGCAGACTAGCGGGAGTTTCTTACGAGCAGTACTTC.

This clone was observed once. This chain connects TRBV7-8 to TRBJ1-2, with D maybe TRBD1 (6 bases). Deletions cut 5 bases from V and 8 bases from J, with 21 bases between. Germline values: CDR1 SGHVS, CDR2 FQNEAQ. The CDR3 spans 15 residues. As DNA, the CDR3 is TGTGCCAGCAGCCCGACAGGTCCGACGCTGGGGGGCTACACCTTC. Translation gives CASSPTGPTLGGYTF.

CDR3 residues: CSVMFLGYGYTF. Written as DNA, the CDR3 is TGCAGCGTTATGTTCCTAGGCTATGGCTACACCTTC. The chain combines TRBV29-1 with TRBJ1-2; D not certain. V lost 5 bases and J lost 4, with 11 bases in between. CDR1 SQVTM and CDR2 ANQGSEA come from the germline V gene. The CDR3 is made up of 12 amino acids.

The chain has TRBV29-1 and TRBJ1-2; possibly TRBD1 for D (6 bases). CDR1 and CDR2 (germline): SQVTM, ANQGSEA. The CDR3 consists of 16 residues. V dropped 7 bases and J dropped 5 bases, with 26 bases sitting between them. The CDR3 loop reads CSAVVPMTEGVYGYTF. As DNA, the CDR3 is TGCAGCGCTGTAGTACCTATGACAGAGGGGGTTTATGGCTACACCTTC. Supplemented by reference TRBV29-1 and TRBJ1-2, the full variable domain reads SAVISQKPSRDICQRGTSLTIQCQVDSQVTMMFWYRQQPGQSLTLIATANQGSEATYESGFVIDKFPISRPNLTFSTLTVSNMSPEDSSIYLCSAVVPMTEGVYGYTFGSGTRLTVV.

The CDR3 nucleotides are TGCGCCAGCACCCGGACAGCTCACACTGAAGCTTTCTTT. Translated: CASTRTAHTEAFF. This chain uses TRBV10-1 with TRBJ1-1, with D perhaps matching TRBD1 (6 bases). Trimming shortened V by 7 bases and J by 3 bases, and 12 bases separated the two germline ends. The germline gives CDR1 WNHNN, CDR2 SYGVQD (reference sequence). This CDR3 is built from 13 residues.

The rearrangement uses TRBV28 and TRBJ1-2; perhaps TRBD1 as D (6 bases). The CDR3 covers 12 residues. V lost 8 bases and J 2 bases, leaving 9 bases between the germline ends. Germline CDR1 MDHEN, CDR2 SYDVKM. The CDR3 DNA sequence: TGTGCCAGCGTAGGACAGAACTATGGCTACACCTTC. It specifies CASVGQNYGYTF.

V is TRBV6-1 and J is TRBJ2-5; tentatively, D is TRBD2 (7 bases). Trimming stripped 8 bases from V and 3 bases from J, with 13 bases between. Germline V CDR1 and CDR2: MNHNS, SASEGT. The CDR3 spans 13 residues. In DNA form, the CDR3 reads TGTGCCAGCGGGGGGGCAGGGGAAGAGACCCAGTACTTC. Its protein is CASGGAGEETQYF.

This CDR3 reads CASSPGSTNEKLFF. In DNA form, the CDR3 reads TGTGCCAGCAGTCCGGGTTCAACTAATGAAAAACTGTTTTTT. V is TRBV7-9 and J is TRBJ1-4; D unresolved. This CDR3 spans 14 amino acids. The V gene's germline CDR1 is SEHNR and CDR2 FQNEAQ (reference sequence). V lost 6 bases, J lost 0 bases, and 8 bases lay in between.

The count of this clone is one. The gene calls are TRBV4-2 and TRBJ2-2, with 11 bases aligning to TRBD2. The J segment lost 4 bases and the V segment lost 3 bases, leaving 13 bases of the junction unmatched. Looked up from germline, CDR1 is LGHNA and CDR2 is YNFKEQ. The CDR3 is 19 residues long. In nucleotides, the CDR3 is TGTGCCAGCAGCCAGGCCGGGACTAGCGGACCCGACCCCACCGGGGAGCTGTTTTTT. Protein: CASSQAGTSGPDPTGELFF.

The gene calls are TRBV28 and TRBJ2-7, with TRBD1 matching over 10 bases. The V gene's germline CDR1 is MDHEN and CDR2 SYDVKM. V was pared by 6 bases and J by 7 bases, with 3 bases of the junction left unmatched. The CDR3 totals 12 residues. In nucleotides, the CDR3 is TGTGCCAGCAGGACAGGGGGCGGTGAGCAGTACTTC. This translates into CASRTGGGEQYF.

This sequence joins TRBV28 and TRBJ2-1; TRBD1 matches at 7 bases. V shed 6 bases and J 7 bases; nucleotides not matched to a gene: 6. The CDR3 has 13 amino acids. CDR1 and CDR2 (germline): MDHEN, SYDVKM. In DNA, the CDR3 is TGTGCCAGCAGGGGGCAGGGGGAGAATGAGCAGTTCTTC. Translation gives CASRGQGENEQFF.

The chain links TRBV2 to TRBJ2-7; TRBD1 agrees at 8 bases. This CDR3 spans 15 amino acids. Trimming took 3 bases from V and 3 from J; bases not matched to a gene: 7. The germline CDR1 and CDR2 sequences are SNHLY and FYNNEI. The CDR3: CASSERRTGGYEQYF. The CDR3 coding sequence is TGTGCCAGCAGTGAGCGGAGAACAGGGGGCTACGAGCAGTACTTC. Complete variable domain (other parts from reference TRBV2 and TRBJ2-7): EPEVTQTPSHQVTQMGQEVILRCVPISNHLYFYWYRQILGQKVEFLVSFYNNEISEKSEIFDDQFSVERPDGSNFTLKIRSTKLEDSAMYFCASSERRTGGYEQYFGPGTRLTVT.

The chain combines TRBV5-6 with TRBJ2-1, with D hard to call. The CDR3 runs 13 residues. Germline lookup yields CDR1 SGHDT and CDR2 YYEEEE. Trimming removed 2 bases at V and 4 bases at J, with 7 bases between. In nucleotides, the CDR3 is TGTGCCAGCAGCTTCCGACAATACAATGAGCAGTTCTTC. Encoded protein: CASSFRQYNEQFF.

The V and J genes are TRBV7-9 and TRBJ2-5; D call uncertain. Near its end, the DNA agrees better with TRBJ2-7, so the J call may be wrong. Germline CDR1 SEHNR, CDR2 FQNEAQ (reference sequence). The CDR3 is made up of 14 amino acids. In DNA form, the CDR3 reads TGTGCCAGCAGCTTAGAACAGCCTCGTTCCGAGCAGTACTTC. Translated: CASSLEQPRSEQYF.

This CDR3 reads CAGAGTDYGYTF. In nucleotides, the CDR3 is TGTGCCGGGGCAGGGACAGACTATGGCTACACCTTC. The chain links TRBV2 to TRBJ1-2; 7 bases fit TRBD1. The CDR3 is 12 residues long. V shed 11 bases and J 3 bases; nucleotides not matched to a gene: 6. Germline CDR1 is SNHLY and CDR2 is FYNNEI.

The chain couples TRBV5-1 to TRBJ1-3, with D perhaps matching TRBD1 (6 bases). The V gene lost 4 bases and the J gene lost 0 bases, with 14 bases spanning the gap. CDR3 size: 16 residues. In germline, CDR1 is SGHRS, CDR2 YFSETQ. The CDR3, as DNA: TGCGCCAGCAGCCGCGGGGGGGCCGACTCTGGAAACACCATATATTTT. Its protein product is CASSRGGADSGNTIYF. Complete variable domain (other parts from reference TRBV5-1 and TRBJ1-3): KAGVTQTPRYLIKTRGQQVTLSCSPISGHRSVSWYQQTPGQGLQFLFEYFSETQRNKGNFPGRFSGRQFSNSRSEMNVSTLELGDSALYLCASSRGGADSGNTIYFGEGSWLTVV.